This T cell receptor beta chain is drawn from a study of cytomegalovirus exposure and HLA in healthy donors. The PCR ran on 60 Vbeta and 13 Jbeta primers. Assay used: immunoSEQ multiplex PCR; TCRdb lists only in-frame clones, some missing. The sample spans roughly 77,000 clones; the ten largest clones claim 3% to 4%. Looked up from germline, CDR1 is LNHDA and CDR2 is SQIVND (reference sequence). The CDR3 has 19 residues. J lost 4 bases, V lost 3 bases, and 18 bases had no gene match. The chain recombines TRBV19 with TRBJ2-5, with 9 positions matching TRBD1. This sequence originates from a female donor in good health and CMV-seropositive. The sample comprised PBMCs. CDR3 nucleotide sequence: TGTGCCAGTAGTATCTTCCCCGGGACAGGGAAGGGATTCGCAGAGACCCAGTACTTC. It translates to CASSIFPGTGKGFAETQYF.